Shown below are 11 T cell receptor beta chains from a single sample sequenced in a study of blood T cells in healthy people across ages. Combining a sample-barcoded 5' primer with a J-beta primer mix, a second PCR ran for roughly 7 to 11 cycles. TCRdb reprocessed the 5' RACE reads with MiXCR, giving one entry per CDR3 protein. The sample has about 830,000 distinct CDR3 sequences; around 68% are singletons. Sequencing was carried out using blood. The source of these receptors is a man aged 30 to 45 in good health.

This chain uses TRBV7-6 with TRBJ2-3; D gene uncertain. CDR1 is SGHVS, CDR2 FNYEAQ, per germline. V lost 5 bases to trimming and J lost 0 bases, with 9 bases between them. The CDR3 spans 14 residues. This chain's CDR3 is CASSLISSTDTQYF. The DNA of the CDR3 is TGTGCCAGCAGCCTTATATCTAGCACAGATACGCAGTATTTT.

Remarks on this clonotype: Mismatch with germline at one junction end may stem from a read error. The chain uses TRBV29-1 and TRBJ1-2, with a tentative D call TRBD1 (6 bases). Germline loops: CDR1 SQVTM, CDR2 ANQGSEA. The CDR3 is made up of 14 amino acids. The CDR3 bases are TGCAGCGTTCAAGATCTGGGGGCCGGCTATGGCTACACCTTC. Amino acid sequence: CSVQDLGAGYGYTF.

This clonotype was detected a few times. The rearrangement uses TRBV20-1 and TRBJ1-2, with 9 positions matching TRBD1. In germline, CDR1 is DFQATT, CDR2 SNEGSKA (reference sequence). The CDR3 contains 16 residues. J was trimmed by 3 bases and V by 3 bases; bases with no gene match: 11. Written as DNA, the CDR3 is TGCAGTGCTAGTGAGGGACAGGGCTTTGGTGACTATGGCTACACCTTC. Amino acids: CSASEGQGFGDYGYTF.

The chain combines TRBV6-4 with TRBJ1-2; D may be TRBD1 (5 bases). Germline-derived CDR1 and CDR2 are MRHNA and SNTAGT. The CDR3 runs 16 residues. The ends were cut back, 2 bases at V and 7 bases at J, with 20 bases in the middle. CDR3 amino acids: CASSDTSPTGYGGYTF. CDR3 nucleotide sequence: TGTGCCAGCAGTGACACTAGCCCCACAGGTTATGGTGGCTACACCTTC.

The CDR3 DNA follows: TGTGCCAGCAGTTTACCACCCCATGAGCAGTTCTTC. Translating it yields CASSLPPHEQFF. The rearrangement links TRBV12-3 or TRBV12-4 to TRBJ2-1; no definite D call. This CDR3 comprises 12 residues. Trimming took off 2 bases at V and 8 bases at J, with 7 bases between the two ends.

This clonotype was seen repeatedly, ten times or more. The rearrangement uses TRBV29-1 and TRBJ2-3; 14 nucleotides match TRBD2. V trimming: 2 bases; J trimming: 4 bases; junction bases outside the gene matches: 2. The CDR3 spans 15 residues. Per germline, CDR1 SQVTM and CDR2 ANQGSEA. The CDR3 protein is CSVELTSGGADTQYF. Written as DNA, the CDR3 is TGCAGCGTTGAATTGACTAGCGGGGGGGCAGATACGCAGTATTTT.

The chain has TRBV28 and TRBJ2-5; TRBD1 agrees at 12 bases. The DNA end favors TRBJ2-7, so the J call may be wrong. Looked up from germline, CDR1 is MDHEN and CDR2 is SYDVKM. This CDR3 spans 13 amino acids. In DNA form, the CDR3 reads TGTGCCAGCCGGGACAGGGGGCCCAACGAGCAGTACTTC. This gives the protein CASRDRGPNEQYF.

Comments on this clonotype: The junction differs from germline at one of its ends, possibly a read error. This chain joins TRBV7-9 and TRBJ2-3; D is undetermined. This CDR3 spans 15 amino acids. CDR1 SEHNR and CDR2 FQNEAQ come from the germline V gene (reference sequence). The CDR3 sequence: CASSFPHGVGDTQYF. CDR3 in DNA: TGTGCGAGCAGCTTCCCGCATGGAGTAGGAGATACGCAGTATTTT. The full variable domain, its missing parts supplied by reference TRBV7-9 and TRBJ2-3, is DTGVSQNPRHKITKRGQNVTFRCDPISEHNRLYWYRQTLGQGPEFLTYFQNEAQLEKSRLLSDRFSAERPKGSFSTLEIQRTEQGDSAMYLCASSFPHGVGDTQYFGPGTRLTVL.

This chain joins TRBV7-2 and TRBJ2-3; D tentatively reads TRBD1 or TRBD2 (5 bases each). The germline V and J ends were trimmed by 2 bases and 4 bases, with 13 bases remaining between them. Per germline, CDR1 SGHTA and CDR2 FQGNSA. The CDR3 is 15 amino acids. The CDR3 loop reads CASSLQSGQSDTQYF. The CDR3 bases are TGTGCCAGCAGCTTACAGTCGGGGCAATCAGATACGCAGTATTTT.

This chain uses TRBV4-2 with TRBJ2-2; D gene uncertain. Between the trimmed V and J ends, which lost 2 bases and 7 bases, there was a span of 11 bases. CDR3 length equals 14 residues. Germline-derived CDR1 and CDR2 are LGHNA and YNFKEQ. CDR3 in DNA: TGTGCCAGCAGCCAACTCCCTATCGGCGGGGAGCTGTTTTTT. Its protein is CASSQLPIGGELFF.

The V and J genes are TRBV4-3 and TRBJ2-1; 9 bases are shared with TRBD2. The ends lost 5 bases at V and 5 bases at J; junction bases unmatched: 10. CDR3 length: 16 amino acids. Germline V gives CDR1 LGHNA, CDR2 YSLEER. CDR3 sequence reads: CASSEGGLALDNEQFF. The CDR3 DNA is TGCGCCAGCAGCGAAGGGGGACTAGCCCTCGACAATGAGCAGTTCTTC.